The following is a T cell receptor (beta chain) sequence with its context. The antigen remains undetermined. The entry originates in a study of cytomegalovirus exposure and HLA in healthy donors. Study results and caveats: CMV serostatus was the only immune exposure information that was available.

Unrecorded immune exposures were likely, despite nominal health at sampling. PCR used 60 Vbeta primers and 13 Jbeta primers. Sequenced by immunoSEQ multiplex PCR; TCRdb stores in-frame clones only, minus some. The repertoire holds fewer than 200,000 clones, with 87% as singletons. The germline V and J ends were trimmed by 1 base and 0 bases, with 13 bases remaining between them. The germline V gene encodes CDR1 SEHNR and CDR2 FQNEAQ (reference sequence). The length of the CDR3 is 17 residues. The chain combines TRBV7-9 with TRBJ1-3; no clear D gene. The source material was PBMCs. This receptor was taken from a girl under three years old in good health and CMV-seronegative. The CDR3 DNA is TGTGCCAGCAGCTTAGGGCTGGCAGGTCCCTCTGGAAACACCATATATTTT. Its translation is CASSLGLAGPSGNTIYF.